A selection of T cell receptor beta chains follows, all from one sample in a study of blood T cell repertoires in COVID-19. Libraries were prepared by immunoSEQ multiplex PCR; TCRdb keeps only in-frame clonotypes and omits some of them. The table records roughly 230,000 clones, over 70% of them present only once. Source material: peripheral blood. The receptors here all came from a man aged 40-55 years with active or convalescent COVID-19. CDR3s include the opening cysteine and the closing phenylalanine or tryptophan. A D gene is named only where the DNA matches it firmly.

j_call v_call d_call cdr3_aa
TRBJ2-5 TRBV1 NA CTSSLPEERGRGTQYF
TRBJ1-1 TRBV7-3 TRBD1 CASSFSPDRATEAFF
TRBJ2-7 TRBV7-2 NA CASSLAGLHEQYF
TRBJ1-2 TRBV2 TRBD1 CASHEGDRAYGYTF
TRBJ2-1 TRBV18 NA CASSPPSTLGPNNEQFF
TRBJ2-7 TRBV5-1 TRBD1 CASSLGPQGGPFTYEQYF
TRBJ2-2 TRBV7-2 NA CASSLTEVAGELFF
TRBJ1-6 TRBV30 TRBD1 CAWSPGQNNSPLHF
TRBJ1-6 TRBV10-1 NA CASSEQANSPLHF
TRBJ2-7 TRBV28 NA CASSLGSVPYEQYF
TRBJ1-5 TRBV28 NA CASSLSGPGNQPQHF
TRBJ2-3 TRBV4-3 NA CASSQDHGRVADTQYF
TRBJ2-5 TRBV12-5 NA CASAGPGIETQYF
TRBJ2-7 TRBV19 NA CASSNLRQGGIHEQYF
TRBJ1-3 TRBV6-2/TRBV6-3 NA CASSLTGSSGNTIYF
TRBJ2-1 TRBV7-3 NA CASSPEFGGEQFF
TRBJ1-5 TRBV6-5 NA CASSLGYSNQPQHF
TRBJ2-7 TRBV29-1 TRBD1 CSVVGQGGEQYF
TRBJ2-2 TRBV7-3 NA CASSLGQFANTGELFF
TRBJ2-7 TRBV5-1 NA CASSLAVRSYEQYF
TRBJ1-2 TRBV30 TRBD1 CAWSDRARGNYGYTF
TRBJ2-3 TRBV24-1 NA CATSDGVSTQYF
TRBJ1-1 TRBV5-1 TRBD1 CASSSTGTGNTEAFF
TRBJ1-4 TRBV2 TRBD1 CASRKTGGQGEKLFF